The 13 T cell receptor beta chains below come from one sample, sequenced in a study of CD8 T cells in ankylosing spondylitis. TCRdb re-called the 5' RACE reads with MiXCR, one entry per CDR3 protein. The data contain around 180,000 distinct CDR3 sequences, 10% to 15% of them seen just once; the ten biggest clones take up approximately 10%. Sequenced input: blood, either unsorted or a sorted T cell fraction (not recorded which). These receptors all come from a female donor with ankylosing spondylitis or in good health (not recorded which).

This sequence joins TRBV20-1 and TRBJ2-1; a possible D gene is TRBD1 (5 bases). The germline V and J ends were trimmed by 3 bases and 7 bases, with 13 bases remaining between them. CDR3 size: 13 residues. Germline V gene lookup returns CDR1 DFQATT and CDR2 SNEGSKA (reference sequence). The CDR3 sequence: CSARHDRINEQFF. Here the CDR3 DNA reads TGCAGTGCTAGGCACGACAGAATAAATGAGCAGTTCTTC.

The chain links TRBV10-3 to TRBJ1-6; 7 bases map to TRBD1. CDR3 length equals 14 residues. Trimming at V came to 7 bases and at J to 5 bases, leaving 5 bases not matched to a gene. CDR1 is ENHRY and CDR2 is SYGVKD in the germline V gene. CDR3 bases: TGTGCCATCAAAGGGGGACAGAATAATTCACCCCTCCACTTT. Translation: CAIKGGQNNSPLHF.

This clonotype was recorded many times. The chain combines TRBV3-1 with TRBJ1-5; 8 nucleotides line up with TRBD1. Germline values: CDR1 LGHDT, CDR2 YNNKEL (reference sequence). Trimming cost V 1 base and J 5 bases; bases outside gene matches: 4. The CDR3 spans 15 residues. As DNA, the CDR3 is TGTGCCAGCAGCCAAGCACAGGGGGTTCATCAGCCCCAGCATTTT. This translates into CASSQAQGVHQPQHF. Combining the CDR3 with reference TRBV3-1 and TRBJ1-5 gives the whole variable domain DTAVSQTPKYLVTQMGNDKSIKCEQNLGHDTMYWYKQDSKKFLKIMFSYNNKELIINETVPNRFSPKSPDKAHLNLHINSLELGDSAVYFCASSQAQGVHQPQHFGDGTRLSIL.

As to this clonotype: A much larger clone lies a single base off, so this may be a read error. The rearrangement uses TRBV5-1 and TRBJ2-2; 10 bases agree with TRBD2. Per germline, CDR1 SGHRS and CDR2 YFSETQ. This CDR3 comprises 16 residues. The CDR3 region is CASSRTSGANTGELLF. The DNA for the CDR3 is TGCGCCAGCAGCCGTACTAGCGGGGCTAACACCGGGGAGCTGCTTTTT.

This clonotype has a count of ten or more. This chain's CDR3 is CASSLVLRGAPQFF. CDR3 bases: TGTGCCAGCAGCTTAGTGTTGCGGGGGGCACCCCAGTTCTTC. The chain recombines TRBV11-2 with TRBJ2-1; TRBD2 aligns across 8 bases. Germline-derived CDR1 and CDR2 are SGHAT and FQNNGV. CDR3 length: 14 residues. The trim removed 1 base at V and 13 bases at J, leaving 9 bases unmatched.

There are many counts of this clonotype. The CDR3: CASSLGGAEQYF. CDR3 sequence (DNA): TGTGCCAGCAGCCTAGGGGGGGCAGAACAGTACTTC. The V and J genes are TRBV6-5 and TRBJ2-7; TRBD2 might be the D (7 bases). Trimming pared 6 bases from V and 10 bases from J, leaving 16 bases between. The germline V gene has CDR1 MNHEY and CDR2 SVGAGI. The CDR3 sequence is 12 residues long.

This clonotype was counted many times. The rearrangement uses TRBV6-5 and TRBJ1-2; D not certain. CDR1 and CDR2 from the germline V gene are MNHEY and SVGAGI. Trimming pared 0 bases from V and 1 base from J, leaving 9 bases between. The CDR3 loop spans 15 amino acids. CDR3 protein: CASSYSMGFNYGYTF. In DNA form, the CDR3 reads TGTGCCAGCAGTTACTCCATGGGATTTAACTATGGCTACACCTTC.

This clonotype came up many times. The chain employs TRBV10-3 and TRBJ2-1; D remains unclear. V lost 4 bases, J lost 3 bases, and 10 bases lay in between. CDR1 and CDR2 (germline): ENHRY, SYGVKD. The CDR3 is made up of 14 amino acids. DNA for the CDR3: TGTGCCATCAGTGGCCAGTCGGGCTACAATGAGCAGTTCTTC. It translates to CAISGQSGYNEQFF.

This clonotype came up many times. The gene calls are TRBV7-3 and TRBJ2-7, with 7 bases aligning to TRBD2. CDR1 and CDR2 from the germline V gene are SGHTA and FQGTGA. The V segment lost 9 bases and the J segment 9 bases; nucleotides outside the gene matches: 14. The CDR3 is made up of 13 amino acids. CDR3 sequence reads: CASSLAGDKLQYF. Written as DNA, the CDR3 is TGTGCCAGTTCCCTCGCGGGAGATAAGTTGCAGTACTTC.

This clonotype was counted ten times or more. This chain connects TRBV13 to TRBJ2-7; 9 bases line up with TRBD2. CDR3 size: 15 residues. The V gene end was trimmed by 4 bases and the J gene end by 5 bases; junction bases not matched to a gene: 9. Germline V gene sequence: CDR1 PRHDT, CDR2 FYEKMQ (reference sequence). The DNA for the CDR3 is TGTGCCAGCAGCTCACCGTCAGCGGGAGGCGACGAGCAGTACTTC. Translated, it gives CASSSPSAGGDEQYF.

Concerning this clonotype itself: A clone one base away is much larger, so this may be a read error. This chain uses TRBV28 with TRBJ2-7, with a possible D match to TRBD2 (6 bases). The CDR3 consists of 14 residues. V shed 6 bases and J shed 3 bases, with 15 bases lying between them. CDR1 MDHEN and CDR2 SYDVKM come from the germline V gene. The CDR3 protein is CASRKRATDYEQYF. CDR3 coding DNA: TGTGCCAGCAGGAAGCGGGCAACCGACTACGAGCAGTACTTC. The full variable domain, completed using reference TRBV28 and TRBJ2-7, is DVKVTQSSRYLVKRTGEKVFLECVQDMDHENMFWYRQDPGLGLRLIYFSYDVKMKEKGDIPEGYSVSREKKERFSLILESASTNQTSMYLCASRKRATDYEQYFGPGTRLTVT.

The chain couples TRBV6-5 to TRBJ2-6, with a weak D call TRBD2 (6 bases). The CDR3 loop spans 16 amino acids. Germline V gene lookup returns CDR1 MNHEY and CDR2 SVGAGI. Trimming took 0 bases from V and 0 from J, leaving 6 bases between them. CDR3: CASSYSRDSGANVLTF. The CDR3 coding sequence is TGTGCCAGCAGTTACTCGCGGGACTCTGGGGCCAACGTCCTGACTTTC.

In this sample, this clonotype turned up many times. V gene TRBV5-1 combines with J gene TRBJ1-5; no firm D call. CDR3 length equals 15 residues. Trimming left V 1 base short and J 1 base short, with 9 bases between. Germline V gene sequence: CDR1 SGHRS, CDR2 YFSETQ. The CDR3 spells CASSLMGNSNQPQHF. In nucleotides, the CDR3 is TGCGCCAGCAGCTTGATGGGGAACAGCAATCAGCCCCAGCATTTT. The full variable domain, completed using reference TRBV5-1 and TRBJ1-5, is KAGVTQTPRYLIKTRGQQVTLSCSPISGHRSVSWYQQTPGQGLQFLFEYFSETQRNKGNFPGRFSGRQFSNSRSEMNVSTLELGDSALYLCASSLMGNSNQPQHFGDGTRLSIL.